What follows are 30 T cell receptor beta chains derived from one specimen sequenced in a study of CD8+ T cells in alopecia areata. Pooled cells of cutaneous lymph node origin were sorted on CD4, CD8alpha, NKG2D, NKG2ACE and other markers. Extracted from the samples, RNA was reverse transcribed into cDNA to serve as the sequencing template. Data came from immunoSEQ multiplex PCR; TCRdb stores just in-frame clones and leaves some out. The sample presents roughly 260,000 clones, none singletons. Sequencing was done on a sample of CD4+ T cells sorted from a lymph node. Receptors originate from a C3H/HeJ mouse with alopecia areata. The mouse line has the MHC haplotype H2-k.

Regarding this clone: Any gene name here is a mouse gene name. The read terminates 3 residues ahead of where the CDR3 ends, so the germline J gene completes it. Other nucleotide sequences in the sample specify the same CDR3. The chain couples TRBV31 to TRBJ1-6; a possible D gene is TRBD1 (6 bases). TRBJ1-6 is noted as an ORF with a role that remains uncertain. Germline CDR1 reads GKSSPN; CDR2 reads SITVG. V was shortened by 3 bases and J by 4 bases, with 7 bases between the two germline ends. The CDR3 is 13 amino acids. CDR3 sequence reads: CAWRDRYNSPLYF. Incomplete CDR3 DNA: TGTGCCTGGAGGGACAGATATAATTCGCCC.

To note about this clone: Here the gene names and germline are mouse. The read terminates 4 residues before the CDR3 end, so the remaining end is supplied by the germline J gene. The same CDR3 also results from other DNA sequences found in this sample. V and J are TRBV19 and TRBJ2-3; weak D call: TRBD2 (6 bases). V was cut by 5 bases and J by 0 bases, with 13 bases left in between. Per the germline V gene, CDR1 is FNHDT and CDR2 is SITEND (reference sequence). CDR3 size: 15 residues. The sequenced part of the CDR3 DNA is TGTGCCAGCAGCCCCGGGACTCCTAGTGCAGAA. This encodes CASSPGTPSAE. The full CDR3 reads CASSPGTPSAETLYF.

On this clone itself: All gene names here are mouse names. Coverage ceases 4 residues before the CDR3 finishes, and the germline J gene fills in the end. V usage is TRBV13-3 and J usage is TRBJ1-1; 9 bases are shared with TRBD1. Trimming cost V 1 base and J 4 bases; bases outside gene matches: 5. The CDR3 runs 15 residues. Germline V gives CDR1 NNHDY, CDR2 SYVADS. Incomplete CDR3 DNA: TGTGCCAGCAGTGATCACAGGGGGCCGGGCACA. This gives the protein CASSDHRGPGT. The whole CDR3 sequence is CASSDHRGPGTEVFF.

With regard to this clone: Here the gene names and germline are mouse. The read ends 4 residues shy of where the CDR3 ends; the end is completed using the germline J gene. This same CDR3 is encoded by further DNA sequences in the sample. V gene TRBV13-3 combines with J gene TRBJ2-7; 7 bases map to TRBD2. CDR1 is NNHDY, CDR2 SYVADS, per germline. This CDR3 is built from 13 residues. J gave up 3 bases and V 1 base, and 1 base lay outside the gene matches. The CDR3 DNA, read in part, is TGTGCCAGCAGTGATCTGGGGGTCTAT. Its protein product is CASSDLGVY. The CDR3 reads in full as CASSDLGVYEQYF.

In the case of this clone: Gene labels here are mouse ones. This sample also contains other DNA sequences that code for the same CDR3. Incomplete CDR3 DNA: TGCACCTGCAGTGCAAGGGACACTGCAAACACA. Protein: CTCSARDTANT. In full, the CDR3 is CTCSARDTANTEVFF. The chain joins TRBV1 to TRBJ1-1; maybe TRBD1 (6 bases). The DNA ends 4 residues before the CDR3 does, and the rest of the CDR3 is filled in from the germline J gene. Trimming removed 2 bases at V and 0 bases at J, with 10 bases between. Germline V gene lookup returns CDR1 NSQYPW and CDR2 LRSPGD (reference sequence). CDR3 size: 15 residues.

Comment on this clone: Gene names and germline refer to mouse. The CDR3 is cut off 3 residues early in the read; its end comes from the germline J gene. The chain is built from TRBV13-1 and TRBJ1-6, with 7 bases lining up with TRBD1. TRBJ1-6 falls under the ORF class, with uncertain function. This CDR3 has 13 residues. Germline V gene sequence: CDR1 NSHNY, CDR2 SYGAGN. J gave up 10 bases and V 5 bases, and 6 bases lay outside the gene matches. CDR3 loop: CASREGAGSPLYF. The covered CDR3 bases are TGTGCCAGCAGAGAGGGGGCGGGGTCGCCC.

There are a few counts of this clone. The gene symbols are mouse symbols. The missing CDR3 end, 4 residues past where the read stops, is filled in from the germline J gene. The chain joins TRBV31 to TRBJ1-2; D possibly corresponds to TRBD1 (5 bases). The CDR3 has 12 residues. Germline V gene sequence: CDR1 GKSSPN, CDR2 SITVG. The ends were cut back, 7 bases at V and 0 bases at J, with 9 bases in the middle. This chain's CDR3 is CASSTANSDYTF. The sequenced CDR3 bases are TGTGCCTCCTCGACAGCAAACTCC.

Notes on this clone: Mouse names are used for the genes. With the read ending 4 residues before the CDR3 end, the germline J gene is used to fill in that end. The sample has other DNA sequences that encode this CDR3 too. V is TRBV13-3 and J is TRBJ2-1, with 12 bases that match TRBD2. This CDR3 has 16 amino acids. With 4 bases clipped from V and 1 base from J, the junction kept 3 bases outside the gene matches. CDR1 NNHDY and CDR2 SYVADS come from the germline V gene. The sequenced CDR3 bases are TGTGCCAGCAGTTCCGGGACTGGGGGGAACTATGCT. It encodes CASSSGTGGNYA. The complete CDR3 sequence is CASSSGTGGNYAEQFF.

About this clone: Gene names refer to mouse genes. The CDR3 end lies 4 residues beyond the end of the read and is filled in from the germline J gene. This chain connects TRBV1 to TRBJ2-1; 9 bases line up with TRBD2. In germline, CDR1 is NSQYPW, CDR2 LRSPGD (reference sequence). V lost 3 bases, J lost 6 bases, and 9 bases stayed unmatched. The CDR3 length is 16 residues. The CDR3 here is CTCSAPPGTGSAEQFF. CDR3 bases read: TGCACCTGCAGTGCCCCCCCCGGGACTGGGAGTGCT.

With respect to this clone: The gene symbols are mouse symbols. The read ends 4 residues before the CDR3 terminus; that terminus is restored from the germline J gene. The sample contains more than one DNA sequence encoding this CDR3. V gene TRBV12-1 combines with J gene TRBJ1-2, with D hard to call. Germline V CDR1 and CDR2: SGHSN, HYEKVE. The CDR3 length is 13 residues. The ends were cut back, 0 bases at V and 2 bases at J, with 6 bases in the middle. This CDR3 reads CASSLHPNSDYTF. CDR3 DNA (partial): TGTGCCAGCTCTCTCCATCCCAACTCC.

This clone was found many times. Any gene name here is a mouse gene name. The read terminates 4 residues ahead of where the CDR3 ends, so the germline J gene completes it. This chain connects TRBV19 to TRBJ2-1; no reliable D call. The CDR3 covers 14 residues. With 3 bases removed from V and 0 bases from J, the gap between germline ends came to 7 bases. Germline assignment: CDR1 FNHDT and CDR2 SITEND (reference sequence). CDR3 DNA (partial): TGTGCCAGCAGTACCAGTTATAACTATGCT. Its protein is CASSTSYNYA. The complete CDR3 protein is CASSTSYNYAEQFF.

On this clone itself: Each gene name is a mouse one. CDR3: CASSQTGRSYEQYF. The covered CDR3 bases are TGTGCCAGCAGCCAAACAGGGAGATCCTAT. The chain joins TRBV5 to TRBJ2-7, with D possibly matching TRBD1 (6 bases). The read terminates 4 residues ahead of where the CDR3 ends, so the germline J gene completes it. The V and J ends lost 2 bases and 1 base respectively, with 9 bases between them. Germline CDR1 reads LGHNA; CDR2 reads YNLKQL (reference sequence). The CDR3 runs to 14 residues.

With respect to this clone: Here the gene names and germline are mouse. The read ends 4 residues shy of where the CDR3 ends; the end is completed using the germline J gene. In the same sample, other DNA sequences code for this CDR3. The chain is built from TRBV3 and TRBJ2-1; a weak D match, TRBD1 (6 bases). Deletions cut 4 bases from V and 5 bases from J, with 12 bases between. Germline loops: CDR1 SNHLY, CDR2 FYNGKV (reference sequence). The CDR3 length is 14 residues. The DNA read from the CDR3 is TGTGCCAGCAGCTCCCAGGGGCTGGATGCT. It encodes CASSSQGLDA. In full, the CDR3 is CASSSQGLDAEQFF.

This clone was detected only a few times. Mouse gene names apply. The CDR3 goes on 4 residues after the read ends, and that part is filled in from the germline J gene. The rearrangement links TRBV1 to TRBJ2-5, with 11 bases fitting TRBD2. Germline V CDR1 and CDR2: NSQYPW, LRSPGD (reference sequence). Trimming at V came to 0 bases and at J to 0 bases, leaving 2 bases not matched to a gene. CDR3 length equals 17 residues. Here the CDR3 reads CTCSADRDWGNQDTQYF. CDR3 bases read: TGCACCTGCAGTGCAGACCGGGACTGGGGGAACCAAGAC.

This clone was seen many times. Here the gene names and germline are mouse. The read comes to an end 4 residues before the CDR3 does, leaving the germline J gene to fill in the end. The sample contains more than one DNA sequence encoding this CDR3. The chain carries TRBV19 and TRBJ1-2, with 7 bases identical to TRBD1. This CDR3 has 13 residues. The V gene's germline CDR1 is FNHDT and CDR2 SITEND (reference sequence). V shed 3 bases, J shed 2 bases, and the junction held 1 base outside the gene matches. CDR3 bases read: TGTGCCAGCAGTACGGGACAGAACTCC. Its translation: CASSTGQNS. The whole CDR3 region reads CASSTGQNSDYTF.

Comment on this clone: Gene names and germline refer to mouse. Read coverage stops 4 residues before the CDR3 terminus; the germline J gene supplies the remainder. The chain combines TRBV13-1 with TRBJ2-4; D may be TRBD1 (6 bases). CDR3 length: 16 amino acids. V was clipped by 0 bases and J by 1 base, with 12 bases between them. Germline loops: CDR1 NSHNY, CDR2 SYGAGN. CDR3 DNA (partial): TGTGCCAGCAGTGATGCAGGCAGGGGTGGTCAAAAC. It encodes CASSDAGRGGQN. The complete CDR3 reads CASSDAGRGGQNTLYF.

With regard to this clone: The gene symbols are mouse symbols. Read sequence stops 4 residues before the CDR3 end, and the germline J gene provides the missing end. This chain uses TRBV5 with TRBJ2-7; perhaps TRBD2 as D (7 bases). Germline V gene lookup returns CDR1 LGHNA and CDR2 YNLKQL (reference sequence). The CDR3 has 16 residues. V lost 0 bases and J lost 3, with 15 bases in between. The part of the CDR3 DNA that was read is TGTGCCAGCAGCCAAGATAAGTGGGGGGCGAACTAT. Protein product: CASSQDKWGANY. The complete CDR3 protein is CASSQDKWGANYEQYF.

In the case of this clone: All gene names here are mouse names. The sequenced part of the CDR3 DNA is TGTGCCAGCAGTATAGGGCTGGGGGCTGCAGAA. Translation: CASSIGLGAAE. The full CDR3 reads CASSIGLGAAETLYF. This sequence joins TRBV19 and TRBJ2-3; perhaps TRBD2 as D (7 bases). The read falls 4 residues short of the CDR3 end, and the missing part is taken from the germline J gene. CDR1 and CDR2 from the germline V gene are FNHDT and SITEND (reference sequence). The CDR3 loop spans 15 amino acids. V was trimmed by 0 bases and J by 2 bases, leaving 10 bases between them.

With respect to this clone: Gene names follow the mouse nomenclature. Read coverage stops 4 residues before the CDR3 terminus; the germline J gene supplies the remainder. The gene calls are TRBV19 and TRBJ1-2, with D tentatively TRBD1 (5 bases). The V and J ends lost 2 bases and 4 bases respectively, with 12 bases between them. CDR3 length: 14 amino acids. Germline V gene data show CDR1 as FNHDT and CDR2 as SITEND (reference sequence). This chain's CDR3 is CASSMGGSGSDYTF. Incomplete CDR3 DNA: TGTGCCAGCAGTATGGGGGGGAGTGGCTCC.

This clone was seen a few times. Genes and germline are mouse. The CDR3 end falls 4 residues outside the read, so it is completed with the germline J gene. Other DNA sequences within the sample encode an identical CDR3. The chain is built from TRBV13-2 and TRBJ2-1; 8 bases match TRBD1. Germline lookup yields CDR1 NNHNN and CDR2 SYGAGS (reference sequence). The CDR3 consists of 14 residues. V trimming: 2 bases; J trimming: 3 bases; junction bases outside the gene matches: 1. The CDR3: CASGEQGGYAEQFF. CDR3 bases read: TGTGCCAGCGGTGAACAGGGGGGCTATGCT.

Note on this clone: Germline and genes here are mouse. The read comes to an end 4 residues before the CDR3 does, leaving the germline J gene to fill in the end. J is TRBJ1-1 and V is TRBV19; D ambiguous. V lost 0 bases and J lost 0, with 9 bases in between. Germline lookup yields CDR1 FNHDT and CDR2 SITEND (reference sequence). This CDR3 is built from 15 residues. The CDR3 loop reads CASSIAPSANTEVFF. CDR3 DNA, as far as it was read: TGTGCCAGCAGTATAGCTCCCAGTGCAAACACA.

Notes on this clone: Gene names refer to mouse genes. The CDR3 extends 4 residues past the end of the read, so its final part is completed from the germline J gene. The chain couples TRBV13-1 to TRBJ1-2; 9 bases agree with TRBD1. Germline lookup yields CDR1 NSHNY and CDR2 SYGAGN. This CDR3 comprises 14 residues. The ends lost 5 bases at V and 2 bases at J; junction bases unmatched: 4. The sequenced part of the CDR3 DNA is TGTGCCAGCAGAGGGACAGGGAGGAACTCC. This sequence encodes CASRGTGRNS. The whole CDR3 protein reads CASRGTGRNSDYTF.

With respect to this clone: A much larger clone lies one base from this, so it may be a read error. These gene names are mouse names. The missing CDR3 end, 4 residues past where the read stops, is filled in from the germline J gene. This sequence joins TRBV13-3 and TRBJ1-2, with TRBD1 as a possible D gene (5 bases). Trimming left V 0 bases short and J 1 base short, with 7 bases between. This CDR3 contains 14 residues. Germline V lookup: CDR1 NNHDY, CDR2 SYVADS. CDR3 DNA (partial): TGTGCCAGCAGTGATGGGACAAAAAACTCC. Protein: CASSDGTKNS. The full CDR3 protein is CASSDGTKNSDYTF.

Concerning this clone: The germline and genes are mouse ones. The read gets to within 4 residues of the CDR3 end, and the germline J gene fills in the rest. The chain is built from TRBV13-3 and TRBJ2-4, with TRBD2 identical over 9 bases. Per the germline V gene, CDR1 is NNHDY and CDR2 is SYVADS. This CDR3 has 15 residues. CDR3 DNA (partial): TGTGCCAGCAGTGATGCATGGACTGGGGAAAAC. Translated, it gives CASSDAWTGEN. The CDR3 as a whole reads CASSDAWTGENTLYF.

In the case of this clone: The gene symbols are mouse symbols. The read ends 4 residues shy of where the CDR3 ends; the end is completed using the germline J gene. The chain uses TRBV13-3 and TRBJ2-3, with D perhaps matching TRBD2 (7 bases). V lost 6 bases and J 0 bases, leaving 14 bases between the germline ends. This CDR3 region has 15 residues. The V gene's germline CDR1 is NNHDY and CDR2 SYVADS. CDR3 DNA, as far as it was read: TGTGCCAGCAATCCTCTGGGGGCTAGTGCAGAA. This gives the protein CASNPLGASAE. The CDR3, in full, reads CASNPLGASAETLYF.

This clone has a count of ten or more. Gene names follow the mouse nomenclature. The read ends 4 residues early relative to the CDR3; the germline J gene fills the gap. Within the sample, other DNA sequences also encode this same CDR3. The chain links TRBV5 to TRBJ2-1; 7 bases are a match to TRBD2. The CDR3 runs to 13 residues. Trimming removed 4 bases from V and 3 bases from J; junction bases left unmatched: 0. CDR1 is LGHNA, CDR2 YNLKQL, per germline (reference sequence). Incomplete CDR3 DNA: TGTGCCAGCAGCCGACTGGGCTATGCT. It specifies CASSRLGYA. The entire CDR3 is CASSRLGYAEQFF.

As for this clone: Mouse gene names and germline throughout. Coverage ceases 4 residues before the CDR3 finishes, and the germline J gene fills in the end. This chain links TRBV5 with TRBJ1-1; the D gene is possibly TRBD1 (6 bases). Germline V gene lookup returns CDR1 LGHNA and CDR2 YNLKQL (reference sequence). Trimming removed 0 bases from V and 3 bases from J, with 8 bases in between. The CDR3 spans 14 residues. The CDR3 sequence is CASSQDKGDTEVFF. The DNA read from the CDR3 is TGTGCCAGCAGCCAAGATAAGGGGGACACA.

Notes on this clone: Here the gene names and germline are mouse. The CDR3 goes on 4 residues after the read ends, and that part is filled in from the germline J gene. This rearrangement joins TRBV5 to TRBJ2-5; the match to TRBD1 covers 7 bases. Germline CDR1 and CDR2: LGHNA and YNLKQL (reference sequence). CDR3 length: 13 amino acids. CDR3 region: CASSPDREDTQYF. The DNA read from the CDR3 is TGTGCCAGCAGCCCCGACAGGGAAGAC.

On this clone: Mouse gene names and germline throughout. The CDR3 goes on 4 residues after the read ends, and that part is filled in from the germline J gene. The J gene is TRBJ2-5, the V gene TRBV29; D perhaps matches TRBD1 (5 bases). The germline V and J ends were trimmed by 6 bases and 0 bases, with 7 bases remaining between them. This CDR3 has 13 residues. Germline V gene data show CDR1 as MSHET and CDR2 as SYDVDS. CDR3 DNA, as far as it was read: TGTGCTAGCAGACAGGTTAACCAAGAC. This sequence encodes CASRQVNQD. In full, the CDR3 reads CASRQVNQDTQYF.

Only a few counts were recorded for this clone. Here the gene names and germline are mouse. Read data end 3 residues before the CDR3 end; the end is taken from the germline J gene. The chain uses TRBV31 and TRBJ1-6, with 10 bases lining up with TRBD1. TRBJ1-6 belongs to the ORF category, with a function that is uncertain. This CDR3 is built from 15 residues. Germline V lookup: CDR1 GKSSPN, CDR2 SITVG. The V segment lost 4 bases and the J segment 5 bases; nucleotides outside the gene matches: 5. The CDR3 protein is CAWNSGTGDNSPLYF. The sequenced part of the CDR3 DNA is TGTGCCTGGAATTCCGGGACAGGGGATAATTCGCCC.